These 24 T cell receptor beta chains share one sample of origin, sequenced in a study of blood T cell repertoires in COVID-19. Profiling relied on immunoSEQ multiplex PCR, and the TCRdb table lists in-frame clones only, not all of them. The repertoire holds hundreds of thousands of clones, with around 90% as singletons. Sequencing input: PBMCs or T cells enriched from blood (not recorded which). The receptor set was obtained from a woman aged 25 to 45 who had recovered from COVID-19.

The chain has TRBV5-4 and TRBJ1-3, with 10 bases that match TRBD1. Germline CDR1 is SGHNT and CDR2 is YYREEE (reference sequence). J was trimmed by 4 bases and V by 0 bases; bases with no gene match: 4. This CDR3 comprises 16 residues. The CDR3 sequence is CASSLGQGATGNTIYF. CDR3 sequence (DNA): TGTGCCAGCAGCTTGGGACAGGGGGCGACAGGAAACACCATATATTTT.

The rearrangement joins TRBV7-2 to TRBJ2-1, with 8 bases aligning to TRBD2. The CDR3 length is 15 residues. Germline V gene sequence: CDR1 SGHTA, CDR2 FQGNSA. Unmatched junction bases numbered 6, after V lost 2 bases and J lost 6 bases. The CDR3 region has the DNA TGTGCCAGCAGCTTATTTACGGGAGGGGGCAATGAGCAGTTCTTC. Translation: CASSLFTGGGNEQFF.

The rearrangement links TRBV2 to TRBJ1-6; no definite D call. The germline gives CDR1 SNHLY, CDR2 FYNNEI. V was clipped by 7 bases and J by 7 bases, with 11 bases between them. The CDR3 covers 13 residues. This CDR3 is CASMTGVNSPLHF. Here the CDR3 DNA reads TGTGCCAGCATGACCGGGGTGAATTCACCCCTCCACTTT. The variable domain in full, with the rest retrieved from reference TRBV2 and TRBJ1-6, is EPEVTQTPSHQVTQMGQEVILRCVPISNHLYFYWYRQILGQKVEFLVSFYNNEISEKSEIFDDQFSVERPDGSNFTLKIRSTKLEDSAMYFCASMTGVNSPLHFGNGTRLTVT.

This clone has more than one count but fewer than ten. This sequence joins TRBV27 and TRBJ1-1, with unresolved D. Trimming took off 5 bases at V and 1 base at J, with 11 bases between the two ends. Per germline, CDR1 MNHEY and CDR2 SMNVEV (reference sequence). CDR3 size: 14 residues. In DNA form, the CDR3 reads TGTGCCAGCAGTGCCGGCGAGGGGAACACTGAAGCTTTCTTT. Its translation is CASSAGEGNTEAFF.

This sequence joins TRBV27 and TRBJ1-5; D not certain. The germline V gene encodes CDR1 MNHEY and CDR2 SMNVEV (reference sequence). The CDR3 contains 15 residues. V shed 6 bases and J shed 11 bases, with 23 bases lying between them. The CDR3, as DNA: TGTGCCAGCAGACCCAGCGCCCTCCCCGGTCGGGCCCAGCATTTT. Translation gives CASRPSALPGRAQHF.

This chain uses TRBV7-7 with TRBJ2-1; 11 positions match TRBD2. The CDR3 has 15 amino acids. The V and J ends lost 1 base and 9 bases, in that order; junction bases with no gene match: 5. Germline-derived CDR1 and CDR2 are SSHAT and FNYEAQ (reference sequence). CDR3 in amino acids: CASSLGLAGGGEQFF. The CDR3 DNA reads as TGTGCCAGCAGCTTAGGGCTAGCGGGAGGCGGTGAGCAGTTCTTC.

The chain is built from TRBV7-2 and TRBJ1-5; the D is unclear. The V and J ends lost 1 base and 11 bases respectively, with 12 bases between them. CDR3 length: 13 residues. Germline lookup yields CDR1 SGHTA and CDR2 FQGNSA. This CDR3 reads CASSLVAGSAQHF. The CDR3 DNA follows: TGTGCCAGCAGCTTAGTTGCGGGGAGCGCCCAGCATTTT. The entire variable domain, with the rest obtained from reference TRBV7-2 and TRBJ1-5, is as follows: GAGVSQSPSNKVTEKGKDVELRCDPISGHTALYWYRQSLGQGLEFLIYFQGNSAPDKSGLPSDRFSAERTGGSVSTLTIQRTQQEDSAVYLCASSLVAGSAQHFGDGTRLSIL.

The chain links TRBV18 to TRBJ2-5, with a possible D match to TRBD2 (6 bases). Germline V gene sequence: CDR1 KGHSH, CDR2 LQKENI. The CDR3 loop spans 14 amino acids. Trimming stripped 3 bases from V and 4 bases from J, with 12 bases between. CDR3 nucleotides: TGTGCCAGCTCACCGAAGGGAGGCGGAGAGACCCAGTACTTC. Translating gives CASSPKGGGETQYF.

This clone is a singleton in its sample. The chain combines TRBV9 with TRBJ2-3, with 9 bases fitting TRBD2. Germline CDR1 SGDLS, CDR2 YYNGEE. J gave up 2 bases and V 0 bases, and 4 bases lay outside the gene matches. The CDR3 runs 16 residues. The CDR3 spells CASSVGGGRATDTQYF. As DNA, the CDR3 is TGTGCCAGCAGCGTAGGGGGCGGGAGGGCCACAGATACGCAGTATTTT.

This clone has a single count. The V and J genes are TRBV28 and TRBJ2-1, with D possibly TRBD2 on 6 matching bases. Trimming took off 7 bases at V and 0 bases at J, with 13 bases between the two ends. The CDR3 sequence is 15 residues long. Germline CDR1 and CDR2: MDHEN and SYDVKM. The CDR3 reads CASTFSGRSYNEQFF. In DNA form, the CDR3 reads TGTGCCAGCACCTTTAGCGGACGCTCCTACAATGAGCAGTTCTTC.

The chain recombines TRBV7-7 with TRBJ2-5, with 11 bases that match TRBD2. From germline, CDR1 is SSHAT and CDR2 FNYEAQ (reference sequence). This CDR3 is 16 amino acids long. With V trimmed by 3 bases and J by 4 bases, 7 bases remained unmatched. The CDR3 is CASSFDSGRARETQYF. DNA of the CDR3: TGTGCCAGCAGCTTTGATAGCGGGAGGGCCAGAGAGACCCAGTACTTC.

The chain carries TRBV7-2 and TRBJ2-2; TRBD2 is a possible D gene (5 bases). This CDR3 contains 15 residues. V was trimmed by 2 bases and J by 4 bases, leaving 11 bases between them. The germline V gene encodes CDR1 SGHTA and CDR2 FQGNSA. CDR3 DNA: TGTGCCAGCAGCTTAACTAGTGGCGGCACCGGGGAGCTGTTTTTT. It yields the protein CASSLTSGGTGELFF.

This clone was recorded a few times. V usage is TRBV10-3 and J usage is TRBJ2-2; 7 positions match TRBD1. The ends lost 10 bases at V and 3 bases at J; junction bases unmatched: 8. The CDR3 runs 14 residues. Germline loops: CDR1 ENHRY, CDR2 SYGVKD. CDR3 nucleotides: TGTGCCACCGAGGGACAGACCTACACCGGGGAGCTGTTTTTT. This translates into CATEGQTYTGELFF.

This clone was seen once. CDR3 sequence reads: CASSLVGDRGYEQYF. Here the CDR3 DNA reads TGTGCCAGCAGCTTGGTGGGGGACAGGGGATACGAGCAGTACTTC. The chain employs TRBV7-9 and TRBJ2-7; 10 bases line up with TRBD1. Germline V gene sequence: CDR1 SEHNR, CDR2 FQNEAQ (reference sequence). The CDR3 extends over 15 amino acids. The V gene end was trimmed by 3 bases and the J gene end by 4 bases; junction bases not matched to a gene: 6.

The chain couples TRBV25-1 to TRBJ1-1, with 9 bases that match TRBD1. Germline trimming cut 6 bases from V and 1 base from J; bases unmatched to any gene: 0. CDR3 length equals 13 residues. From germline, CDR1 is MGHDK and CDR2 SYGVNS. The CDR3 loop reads CASRQGANTEAFF. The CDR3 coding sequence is TGTGCCAGCAGACAGGGGGCGAACACTGAAGCTTTCTTT.

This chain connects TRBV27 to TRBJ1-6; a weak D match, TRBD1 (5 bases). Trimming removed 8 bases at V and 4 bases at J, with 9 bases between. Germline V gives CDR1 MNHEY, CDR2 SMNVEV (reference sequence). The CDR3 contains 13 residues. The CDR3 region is CASRGDYNSPLHF. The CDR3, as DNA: TGTGCCAGCCGGGGGGATTATAATTCACCCCTCCACTTT.

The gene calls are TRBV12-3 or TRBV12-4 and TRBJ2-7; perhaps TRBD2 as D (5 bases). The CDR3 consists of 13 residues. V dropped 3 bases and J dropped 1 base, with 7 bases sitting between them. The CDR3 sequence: CASSLRASYEQYF. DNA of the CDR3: TGTGCCAGCAGTTTGCGGGCTTCCTACGAGCAGTACTTC.

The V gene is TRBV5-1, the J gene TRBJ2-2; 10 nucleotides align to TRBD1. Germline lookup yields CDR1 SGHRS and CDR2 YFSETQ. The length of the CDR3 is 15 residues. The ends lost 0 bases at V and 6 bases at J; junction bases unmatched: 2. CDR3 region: CASSLAGQGSGELFF. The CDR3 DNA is TGCGCCAGCAGCTTGGCGGGACAGGGGTCCGGGGAGCTGTTTTTT.

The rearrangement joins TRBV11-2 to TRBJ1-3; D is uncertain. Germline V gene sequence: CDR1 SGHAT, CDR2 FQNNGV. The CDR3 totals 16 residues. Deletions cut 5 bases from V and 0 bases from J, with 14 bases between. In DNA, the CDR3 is TGTGCCAGCAGCCTAACCGGAGGGATCTCTGGAAACACCATATATTTT. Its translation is CASSLTGGISGNTIYF. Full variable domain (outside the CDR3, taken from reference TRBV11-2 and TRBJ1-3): EAGVAQSPRYKIIEKRQSVAFWCNPISGHATLYWYQQILGQGPKLLIQFQNNGVVDDSQLPKDRFSAERLKGVDSTLKIQPAKLEDSAVYLCASSLTGGISGNTIYFGEGSWLTVV.

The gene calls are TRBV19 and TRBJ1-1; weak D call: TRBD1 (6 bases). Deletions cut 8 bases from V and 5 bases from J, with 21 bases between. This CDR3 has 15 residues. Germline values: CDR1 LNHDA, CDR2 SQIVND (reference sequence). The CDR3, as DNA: TGTGCCAGTGGCCGGGGGGGCAGCCTGGGGACTGAAGCTTTCTTT. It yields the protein CASGRGGSLGTEAFF.

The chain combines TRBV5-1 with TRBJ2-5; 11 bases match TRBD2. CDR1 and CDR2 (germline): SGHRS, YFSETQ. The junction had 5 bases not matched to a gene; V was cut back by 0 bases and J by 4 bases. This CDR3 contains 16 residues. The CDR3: CASSLGGLAEGETQYF. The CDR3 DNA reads TGCGCCAGCAGCTTGGGGGGACTAGCGGAGGGAGAGACCCAGTACTTC.

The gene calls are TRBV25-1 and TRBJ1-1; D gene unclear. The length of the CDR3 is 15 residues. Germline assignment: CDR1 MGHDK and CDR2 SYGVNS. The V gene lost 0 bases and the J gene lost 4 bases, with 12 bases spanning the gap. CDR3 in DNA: TGTGCCAGCAGTGAATATGGCGGGAGGACCACTGAAGCTTTCTTT. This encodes CASSEYGGRTTEAFF.

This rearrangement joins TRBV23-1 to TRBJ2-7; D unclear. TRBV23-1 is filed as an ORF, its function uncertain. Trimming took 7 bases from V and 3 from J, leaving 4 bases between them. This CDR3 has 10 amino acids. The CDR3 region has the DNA TGCGCCAGCACTTACTACGAGCAGTACTTC. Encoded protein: CASTYYEQYF.

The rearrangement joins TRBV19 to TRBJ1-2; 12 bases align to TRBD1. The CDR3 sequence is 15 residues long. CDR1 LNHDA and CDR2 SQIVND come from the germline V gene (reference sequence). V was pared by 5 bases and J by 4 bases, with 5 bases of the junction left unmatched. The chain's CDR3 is CASSPRDRGPYGYTF. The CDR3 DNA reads TGTGCCAGTAGTCCCCGGGACAGGGGGCCCTATGGCTACACCTTC.